These T cell receptor beta chains were read from a single sample in a study of CD8 T cells in ankylosing spondylitis. TCRdb ran MiXCR on the 5' RACE reads and lists one entry per CDR3 protein. The data hold under 250,000 distinct CDR3 sequences, with about 10% observed a single time. Sequenced: blood, either unsorted or a sorted T cell fraction (not recorded which). All receptors come from a male donor with ankylosing spondylitis or in good health (not recorded which). Each CDR3 is given with its conserved first and last residue. The D gene is left open where the match is weak. Not every row has a clone size; where given, it reads once, few, many or a size class.

cdr3_nt: TGTGCCATCAGTGATTTAACGGGGGATACGCAGTATTTT
cdr3_aa: CAISDLTGDTQYF
d_call: NA
j_call: TRBJ2-3
v_call: TRBV10-3
clone_size: few

cdr3_nt: TGCGCCAGCAGGGGGGGAGGGGGAGAGACCCAGTACTTC
cdr3_aa: CASRGGGGETQYF
d_call: NA
j_call: TRBJ2-5
v_call: TRBV10-2
clone_size: many

cdr3_nt: TGTGCCAGCAGCCCACAGGGACTAGCGGCCTACAATGAGCAGTTCTTC
cdr3_aa: CASSPQGLAAYNEQFF
d_call: TRBD2
j_call: TRBJ2-1
v_call: TRBV9
clone_size: NA

cdr3_nt: TGTGCCAGCAGCCCGCCGACAGGGGGAGGAGGAGAGACCCAGTACTTC
cdr3_aa: CASSPPTGGGGETQYF
d_call: TRBD1
j_call: TRBJ2-5
v_call: TRBV7-9
clone_size: NA

cdr3_nt: TGCAGTGCTAGAGACCCCCTGGGAGGCCCCTGGGATACGCAGTATTTT
cdr3_aa: CSARDPLGGPWDTQYF
d_call: NA
j_call: TRBJ2-3
v_call: TRBV20-1
clone_size: many

cdr3_nt: TGTGCCACCAGCAGAGGACAGGGGATTGTGAATGAGCAGTTCTTC
cdr3_aa: CATSRGQGIVNEQFF
d_call: TRBD1
j_call: TRBJ2-1
v_call: TRBV15
clone_size: many

cdr3_nt: TGCTGTGCTAGACTACGGCGCAGGGCTAGCACAGATACGCAGTATTTT
cdr3_aa: CCARLRRRASTDTQYF
d_call: NA
j_call: TRBJ2-3
v_call: TRBV20-1
clone_size: NA

cdr3_nt: TGCAGTGCTCTGAACCGGGACACGGTGGACATTCAGTACTTC
cdr3_aa: CSALNRDTVDIQYF
d_call: NA
j_call: TRBJ2-4
v_call: TRBV20-1
clone_size: many

cdr3_nt: TGTGCCAGCAGCGGACAGGGGGACCAGCCCCAGCATTTT
cdr3_aa: CASSGQGDQPQHF
d_call: TRBD1
j_call: TRBJ1-5
v_call: TRBV5-8
clone_size: few

cdr3_nt: TGCGCCAGCAGCTTCTTTGCTGGGGAGACGAACACTGAAGCTTTCTTT
cdr3_aa: CASSFFAGETNTEAFF
d_call: NA
j_call: TRBJ1-1
v_call: TRBV5-1
clone_size: many

cdr3_nt: TGCAGTGCTAGGACGCGGGTGAACACTGAAGCTTTCTTT
cdr3_aa: CSARTRVNTEAFF
d_call: NA
j_call: TRBJ1-1
v_call: TRBV20-1
clone_size: many

cdr3_nt: TGTGCCAGCAGACACAAGGGGGGACAGCCCACCGGGGAGCTGTTTTTT
cdr3_aa: CASRHKGGQPTGELFF
d_call: NA
j_call: TRBJ2-2
v_call: TRBV7-6
clone_size: few

cdr3_nt: TGCGCCAGCAGTCAGGGGGGAGGACGAGAAACCTCGAACACTGAAGCTTTCTTT
cdr3_aa: CASSQGGGRETSNTEAFF
d_call: TRBD1
j_call: TRBJ1-1
v_call: TRBV4-1
clone_size: NA

cdr3_nt: TGCAGTGCTAGAGATTCCGGGGACAGCATCAATCAGCCCCAGCATTTT
cdr3_aa: CSARDSGDSINQPQHF
d_call: TRBD1
j_call: TRBJ1-5
v_call: TRBV20-1
clone_size: many

cdr3_nt: TGCGCCAGCATGAGATCAGATACGCAGTATTTT
cdr3_aa: CASMRSDTQYF
d_call: NA
j_call: TRBJ2-3
v_call: TRBV5-1
clone_size: few

cdr3_nt: TGCGCCAGCAAGGGCCGTAGCACAGATACGCAGTATTTT
cdr3_aa: CASKGRSTDTQYF
d_call: NA
j_call: TRBJ2-3
v_call: TRBV5-1
clone_size: many

cdr3_nt: TGCAGTGCTAGGGTGGGGCCCTTCCTTAACAATGAGCAGTTCTTC
cdr3_aa: CSARVGPFLNNEQFF
d_call: NA
j_call: TRBJ2-1
v_call: TRBV20-1
clone_size: many

cdr3_nt: TGTGCCAGCCAACCGTGGGGGGAACAGGGGGCTTCATCCACAGATACGCAGTATTTT
cdr3_aa: CASQPWGEQGASSTDTQYF
d_call: TRBD1
j_call: TRBJ2-3
v_call: TRBV2
clone_size: NA

cdr3_nt: TGCAGTGCTAATTTAGAAAACTCCTACGAGCAGTACTTC
cdr3_aa: CSANLENSYEQYF
d_call: NA
j_call: TRBJ2-7
v_call: TRBV20-1
clone_size: many

cdr3_nt: TGTGCCAGCAGCCAGACAGTATACGAGCAGTACTTC
cdr3_aa: CASSQTVYEQYF
d_call: NA
j_call: TRBJ2-7
v_call: TRBV3-1
clone_size: many

cdr3_nt: TGTGCCACCAGTGATTCCTGGCGGGAGAGCGGATCGCAGTATTTT
cdr3_aa: CATSDSWRESGSQYF
d_call: TRBD2
j_call: TRBJ2-3
v_call: TRBV24-1
clone_size: many

cdr3_nt: TGCAGTGCAGCAGGGTTGACTAGCAAGGGCGAGCAGTACTTC
cdr3_aa: CSAAGLTSKGEQYF
d_call: TRBD2
j_call: TRBJ2-7
v_call: TRBV20-1
clone_size: many

cdr3_nt: TGCGCCAGCAGCCTAGGATCAGGGAGGGATACGCAGTATTTT
cdr3_aa: CASSLGSGRDTQYF
d_call: NA
j_call: TRBJ2-3
v_call: TRBV5-1
clone_size: many

cdr3_nt: TGTGCCAGCAGAATAGCGGGGGGCAGGACAGATACGCAGTATTTT
cdr3_aa: CASRIAGGRTDTQYF
d_call: TRBD2
j_call: TRBJ2-3
v_call: TRBV12-3/TRBV12-4
clone_size: NA

cdr3_nt: TGCAGCGTTGAAGTAGTACACAATGAGCAGTTCTTC
cdr3_aa: CSVEVVHNEQFF
d_call: NA
j_call: TRBJ2-1
v_call: TRBV29-1
clone_size: many

cdr3_nt: TGTGCCAGCAGCGCCGATTTTAACGAGCAGTACTTC
cdr3_aa: CASSADFNEQYF
d_call: NA
j_call: TRBJ2-7
v_call: TRBV7-6
clone_size: few

cdr3_nt: TGTGCCAGCAGGGGACAGGGGGCGTACAATGAGCAGTTCTTC
cdr3_aa: CASRGQGAYNEQFF
d_call: TRBD1
j_call: TRBJ2-1
v_call: TRBV28
clone_size: NA

cdr3_nt: TGTGCCAGCAGCGTAGCCGCAGGGCCAACCTACGAGCAGTACTTC
cdr3_aa: CASSVAAGPTYEQYF
d_call: NA
j_call: TRBJ2-7
v_call: TRBV9
clone_size: many

cdr3_nt: TGTGCCAGCAGTTTCGGGCAGCTTGTCCAAGAGACCCAGTACTTC
cdr3_aa: CASSFGQLVQETQYF
d_call: NA
j_call: TRBJ2-5
v_call: TRBV12-3/TRBV12-4
clone_size: many

cdr3_nt: TGCGCCAATACCGGACCGGAGCGCCGCTGTCCGGGTTACGAGCAGTACTTC
cdr3_aa: CANTGPERRCPGYEQYF
d_call: NA
j_call: TRBJ2-7
v_call: TRBV5-1
clone_size: many

cdr3_nt: TGCGCCAGCAGCCAGGACAGCCCTAATCAGCCCCAGCATTTT
cdr3_aa: CASSQDSPNQPQHF
d_call: NA
j_call: TRBJ1-5
v_call: TRBV4-1
clone_size: few

cdr3_nt: TGTGCCTGGAGTGTTACTAGCGGTTTGTACGAGCAGTACTTC
cdr3_aa: CAWSVTSGLYEQYF
d_call: TRBD2
j_call: TRBJ2-7
v_call: TRBV30
clone_size: few

cdr3_nt: TGTGCCAGCAGACAAATCGGACAGGGGGCGTGGGAGACCCAGTACTTC
cdr3_aa: CASRQIGQGAWETQYF
d_call: TRBD1
j_call: TRBJ2-5
v_call: TRBV6-2/TRBV6-3
clone_size: few

cdr3_nt: TGCAGTGCTGTGGGTGGCTCCTACAATGAGCAGTTCTTC
cdr3_aa: CSAVGGSYNEQFF
d_call: NA
j_call: TRBJ2-1
v_call: TRBV20-1
clone_size: many

cdr3_nt: TGTGCCAGCAGTGAAGGCGGGAGTGTCTCCACAGATACGCAGTATTTT
cdr3_aa: CASSEGGSVSTDTQYF
d_call: TRBD2
j_call: TRBJ2-3
v_call: TRBV2
clone_size: NA

cdr3_nt: TGCGCCAGCAGCTTGGAGTATAGGGGCTATGGCTACACCTTC
cdr3_aa: CASSLEYRGYGYTF
d_call: NA
j_call: TRBJ1-2
v_call: TRBV5-1
clone_size: many

cdr3_nt: TGTGCCAGCAGCGGGGGGACAGCCCAGGAAAAACTGTTTTTT
cdr3_aa: CASSGGTAQEKLFF
d_call: TRBD1
j_call: TRBJ1-4
v_call: TRBV28
clone_size: many